The clone carrying this T cell receptor (beta chain) was counted between two and nine times. This CDR3 has 16 residues. CDR1 and CDR2 (germline): SGHAT, FQNNGV. Trimming removed 4 bases from V and 6 bases from J, with 20 bases in between. The data derive from a study of response to subunit inactivated influenza vaccine. One entry per CDR3 protein results from TCRdb running MiXCR on the RT-PCR reads. Among more than 550,000 distinct CDR3 sequences, approximately 10% were seen once, and the ten largest hold roughly 9.6%. The same specimen was also included in a second study, on T cells expressing NK-cell markers. That source reports: Scientists made TCR beta cDNA using 5'RACE template switching with UMIs.

This sequence was found in a man in his fifties or sixties who received an inactivated influenza vaccine. The input for sequencing was PBMCs from blood, taken on the day of vaccination. The chain uses TRBV11-2 and TRBJ2-3; D assignment may be TRBD1 or TRBD2 (5 bases each). CDR3 sequence (DNA): TGTGCCAGCAGCTACCGTAGGGACCCACATGGGGATACGCAGTATTTT. This sequence encodes CASSYRRDPHGDTQYF.